Shown below are 27 T cell receptor beta chains from a single sample sequenced in a study of OX40 agonist ivuxolimab in advanced cancers. TCRdb's copy holds only in-frame clones and misses some; the assay was immunoSEQ multiplex PCR. This table holds roughly 77,000 clones, approximately 92% found once. The specimen was CD4+ or CD8+ T cells sorted from blood, collected in a trial of the OX40 agonist ivuxolimab. Every receptor here comes from an adult with an advanced solid tumor such as melanoma, head and neck, liver or kidney cancer.

The chain combines TRBV19 with TRBJ2-2; TRBD1 agrees at 10 bases. From germline, CDR1 is LNHDA and CDR2 SQIVND (reference sequence). Trimming took 3 bases from V and 2 from J; bases not matched to a gene: 3. The CDR3 is made up of 16 amino acids. CDR3 bases: TGTGCCAGTAGTATGGGACAGGGGATAAACACCGGGGAGCTGTTTTTT. Translating it yields CASSMGQGINTGELFF.

Concerning this clone: Other DNA sequences in the sample encode the same CDR3. The V and J genes are TRBV7-9 and TRBJ2-7; D is unclear. V lost 5 bases and J lost 2, with 7 bases in between. CDR1 and CDR2 from the germline V gene are SEHNR and FQNEAQ (reference sequence). CDR3 size: 12 residues. For the CDR3, the DNA is TGTGCCAGCAGCCGCCCTCCCTACGAGCAGTACTTC. Protein: CASSRPPYEQYF.

The chain combines TRBV2 with TRBJ1-2; 9 bases agree with TRBD1. The V gene's germline CDR1 is SNHLY and CDR2 FYNNEI. The CDR3 extends over 14 amino acids. Unmatched junction bases numbered 3, after V lost 5 bases and J lost 2 bases. In DNA, the CDR3 is TGTGCCAGCAGTAGGACAGGGGAGAACTATGGCTACACCTTC. This gives the protein CASSRTGENYGYTF.

The chain uses TRBV30 and TRBJ1-2, with 7 bases identical to TRBD1. The germline V gene has CDR1 GTSNPN and CDR2 SVGIG (reference sequence). With 2 bases clipped from V and 4 bases from J, the junction kept 4 bases outside the gene matches. The CDR3 is made up of 13 amino acids. This chain's CDR3 is CAWSPGGSYGYTF. In nucleotides, the CDR3 is TGTGCCTGGAGTCCAGGGGGGTCCTATGGCTACACCTTC.

This chain connects TRBV18 to TRBJ2-7; 9 nucleotides agree with TRBD1. CDR3 length equals 15 residues. Germline CDR1 KGHSH, CDR2 LQKENI. J lost 3 bases, V lost 4 bases, and 7 bases had no gene match. Here the CDR3 reads CASSLFNRGLYEQYF. The CDR3 DNA reads TGTGCCAGCTCACTCTTTAACAGGGGGCTCTACGAGCAGTACTTC.

This chain links TRBV5-4 with TRBJ2-7; D perhaps matches TRBD2 (5 bases). Germline assignment: CDR1 SGHNT and CDR2 YYREEE (reference sequence). The CDR3 has 18 amino acids. The V and J ends lost 4 bases and 4 bases respectively, with 27 bases between them. CDR3 sequence: CASSQDDSLPWELYEQYF. The CDR3 DNA follows: TGTGCCAGCAGCCAAGATGACTCGCTCCCGTGGGAGCTTTACGAGCAGTACTTC.

CDR3 bases: TGTGCCAGCATCTGGGGAAAGGGGGTTGAGCAGTTCTTC. Its protein product is CASIWGKGVEQFF. The J gene is TRBJ2-1, the V gene TRBV6-1; D perhaps matches TRBD1 (6 bases). Germline V gene data show CDR1 as MNHNS and CDR2 as SASEGT. The CDR3 consists of 13 residues. V lost 7 bases, J lost 9 bases, and 16 bases lay in between.

The chain joins TRBV9 to TRBJ1-2; possibly TRBD1 for D (5 bases). Germline lookup yields CDR1 SGDLS and CDR2 YYNGEE. The CDR3 extends over 14 amino acids. Trimming removed 2 bases from V and 5 bases from J, with 13 bases in between. CDR3 DNA: TGTGCCAGCAGCGTCCCTTCCGCAGGGTATGGCTACACCTTC. Protein: CASSVPSAGYGYTF.

The chain carries TRBV30 and TRBJ2-2, with TRBD1 matching 8 bases. CDR1 and CDR2 (germline): GTSNPN, SVGIG (reference sequence). J lost 0 bases, V lost 0 bases, and 6 bases had no gene match. The CDR3 totals 17 residues. The CDR3 loop reads CAWSVFTGGPNTGELFF. DNA for the CDR3: TGTGCCTGGAGTGTATTTACAGGGGGTCCGAACACCGGGGAGCTGTTTTTT. The complete variable domain, with remaining parts taken from reference TRBV30 and TRBJ2-2, reads SQTIHQWPATLVQPVGSPLSLECTVEGTSNPNLYWYRQAAGRGLQLLFYSVGIGQISSEVPQNLSASRPQDRQFILSSKKLLLSDSGFYLCAWSVFTGGPNTGELFFGEGSRLTVL.

The chain carries TRBV7-2 and TRBJ2-5, with D perhaps assigned TRBD1 or TRBD2 (5 bases each). The DNA end favors TRBJ2-7, so the J call may be wrong. The CDR3 consists of 14 residues. Looked up from germline, CDR1 is SGHTA and CDR2 is FQGNSA. Written as DNA, the CDR3 is TGTGCCAGCAGTTCGGGACCCACCTCCTACGAGCAGTACTTC. This translates into CASSSGPTSYEQYF.

This chain links TRBV6-1 with TRBJ2-7, with 7 bases that match TRBD1. The CDR3 extends over 14 amino acids. V was clipped by 6 bases and J by 7 bases; unmatched bases: 12. The V gene's germline CDR1 is MNHNS and CDR2 SASEGT. The CDR3 is CASRRTRGQLEQYF. DNA for the CDR3: TGTGCCAGCAGAAGGACGAGGGGGCAGCTGGAGCAGTACTTC.

The chain recombines TRBV30 with TRBJ2-2, with 10 bases matching TRBD2. With V trimmed by 4 bases and J by 6 bases, 11 bases remained unmatched. The CDR3 has 16 residues. Per germline, CDR1 GTSNPN and CDR2 SVGIG (reference sequence). Written as DNA, the CDR3 is TGTGCCTGGAAGGGCCTAGCGGGAGAATTGCCCGGGGAGCTGTTTTTT. Amino acids: CAWKGLAGELPGELFF.

The chain joins TRBV11-3 to TRBJ2-3, with TRBD1 as a possible D gene (5 bases). In germline, CDR1 is SGHNT, CDR2 YENEEA. This CDR3 comprises 14 residues. The ends were cut back, 1 base at V and 1 base at J, with 6 bases in the middle. CDR3 sequence: CASSLARGTDTQYF. CDR3 DNA sequence: TGTGCCAGCAGCTTAGCCAGGGGCACAGATACGCAGTATTTT.

The genes are TRBV6-5 and TRBJ2-7, with D perhaps assigned TRBD1 or TRBD2 (5 bases each). The CDR3 consists of 14 residues. The V end lost 4 bases, the J end lost 1 base, and 11 bases lay between the germline ends. The V gene's germline CDR1 is MNHEY and CDR2 SVGAGI. The CDR3 DNA reads TGTGCCAGCAGTTCTCCGGGACCGTCCTACGAGCAGTACTTC. Translated, it gives CASSSPGPSYEQYF.

The V call is TRBV7-3, the J call TRBJ2-1; D uncertain. The ends were cut back, 1 base at V and 0 bases at J, with 4 bases in the middle. The length of the CDR3 is 14 residues. Germline CDR1 and CDR2: SGHTA and FQGTGA. The CDR3 nucleotides read TGTGCCAGCAGCTTAAGGGGCTCCTACAATGAGCAGTTCTTC. Its protein is CASSLRGSYNEQFF.

The chain joins TRBV5-1 to TRBJ2-7; 12 positions agree with TRBD2. Germline V gene sequence: CDR1 SGHRS, CDR2 YFSETQ. The CDR3 spans 16 residues. Trimming removed 6 bases from V and 1 base from J; junction bases left unmatched: 8. CDR3 amino acids: CASTVGLAGTSYEQYF. DNA of the CDR3: TGCGCCAGCACTGTCGGACTAGCGGGGACTTCCTACGAGCAGTACTTC.

The chain recombines TRBV7-2 with TRBJ2-3; 10 positions match TRBD2. CDR3 size: 15 residues. Trimming cost V 4 bases and J 11 bases; bases outside gene matches: 12. The germline V gene has CDR1 SGHTA and CDR2 FQGNSA. The chain's CDR3 is CASSSGLAGDERQYF. CDR3 DNA: TGTGCCAGCAGCTCCGGCCTAGCGGGGGATGAGAGGCAGTATTTT.

The chain recombines TRBV29-1 with TRBJ2-7; 8 bases align to TRBD1. This CDR3 comprises 13 residues. The germline V gene has CDR1 SQVTM and CDR2 ANQGSEA. V lost 6 bases, J lost 4 bases, and 8 bases stayed unmatched. In nucleotides, the CDR3 is TGCAGCGTGGAGGGGACAGGACAGTACGAGCAGTACTTC. It specifies CSVEGTGQYEQYF.

J is TRBJ2-7 and V is TRBV11-2, with D perhaps being TRBD1 or TRBD2 (7 bases each). Germline assignment: CDR1 SGHAT and CDR2 FQNNGV. The CDR3 covers 15 residues. Deletions cut 3 bases from V and 2 bases from J, with 14 bases between. The CDR3 reads CASSFLQGGAYEQYF. For the CDR3, the DNA is TGTGCCAGCAGCTTCCTTCAGGGGGGGGCCTACGAGCAGTACTTC.

This rearrangement joins TRBV28 to TRBJ1-1; D is unclear. Germline V CDR1 and CDR2: MDHEN, SYDVKM. This CDR3 has 16 residues. Trimming removed 4 bases from V and 6 bases from J, with 21 bases in between. This CDR3 is CASSSPPIVKESEAFF. CDR3 nucleotide sequence: TGTGCCAGCAGTTCGCCTCCGATTGTGAAAGAGTCTGAAGCTTTCTTT.

This chain uses TRBV4-3 with TRBJ2-3; TRBD2 matches at 8 bases. Germline V gives CDR1 LGHNA, CDR2 YSLEER. Trimming at V came to 1 base and at J to 4 bases, leaving 10 bases not matched to a gene. This CDR3 comprises 17 residues. This CDR3 is CASSQVHAGRAPDTQYF. The CDR3 bases are TGCGCCAGCAGCCAAGTCCATGCCGGGAGGGCCCCAGATACGCAGTATTTT.

The chain recombines TRBV28 with TRBJ2-7, with 11 bases fitting TRBD1. V dropped 5 bases and J dropped 6; count of bases not matched to a gene: 6. The CDR3 has 14 amino acids. The germline V gene has CDR1 MDHEN and CDR2 SYDVKM. In DNA, the CDR3 is TGTGCCAGCAGTACCGGGACAGGGGGTGGCGAGCAGTACTTC. Amino acid sequence: CASSTGTGGGEQYF.

The chain links TRBV18 to TRBJ1-1, with a tentative D call TRBD1 (5 bases). Between the trimmed V and J ends, which lost 3 bases and 0 bases, there was a span of 11 bases. The CDR3 is made up of 15 amino acids. Germline loops: CDR1 KGHSH, CDR2 LQKENI. The CDR3 region is CASSPGARMNTEAFF. The CDR3 coding sequence is TGTGCCAGCTCACCCGGGGCGCGAATGAACACTGAAGCTTTCTTT. Combining the CDR3 with reference TRBV18 and TRBJ1-1 gives the whole variable domain NAGVMQNPRHLVRRRGQEARLRCSPMKGHSHVYWYRQLPEEGLKFMVYLQKENIIDESGMPKERFSAEFPKEGPSILRIQQVVRGDSAAYFCASSPGARMNTEAFFGQGTRLTVV.

This rearrangement joins TRBV11-2 to TRBJ1-1; no reliable D call. Germline loops: CDR1 SGHAT, CDR2 FQNNGV. The CDR3 has 11 residues. V gave up 5 bases and J gave up 13 bases, with 14 bases separating them. CDR3 loop: CASSPFKELFF. The CDR3 DNA is TGTGCCAGCAGCCCTTTCAAAGAGCTTTTCTTT.

CDR3 protein: CAWSVQGAGETQYF. CDR3 nucleotides: TGTGCCTGGAGTGTACAGGGAGCCGGGGAGACCCAGTACTTC. The chain joins TRBV30 to TRBJ2-5; possibly TRBD1 for D (6 bases). The CDR3 is 14 amino acids. CDR1 and CDR2 from the germline V gene are GTSNPN and SVGIG (reference sequence). Trimming left V 0 bases short and J 5 bases short, with 13 bases between. Drawing the rest from reference TRBV30 and TRBJ2-5, the complete variable domain is SQTIHQWPATLVQPVGSPLSLECTVEGTSNPNLYWYRQAAGRGLQLLFYSVGIGQISSEVPQNLSASRPQDRQFILSSKKLLLSDSGFYLCAWSVQGAGETQYFGPGTRLLVL.

Only a few counts were recorded for this clone. The chain is built from TRBV6-6 and TRBJ2-4, with unresolved D. Germline CDR1 is MNHNY and CDR2 is SVGAGI (reference sequence). This CDR3 has 15 residues. Trimming stripped 2 bases from V and 1 base from J, with 9 bases between. In nucleotides, the CDR3 is TGTGCCAGCAGTTACGCTCTTGCCGCCAAAAACATTCAGTACTTC. This gives the protein CASSYALAAKNIQYF.

The chain carries TRBV18 and TRBJ1-3; no firm D call. V was trimmed by 3 bases and J by 0 bases, leaving 3 bases between them. The CDR3 is 13 amino acids. Germline V gene lookup returns CDR1 KGHSH and CDR2 LQKENI. The CDR3 protein is CASSPVSGNTIYF. The DNA for the CDR3 is TGTGCCAGCTCACCGGTCTCTGGAAACACCATATATTTT.